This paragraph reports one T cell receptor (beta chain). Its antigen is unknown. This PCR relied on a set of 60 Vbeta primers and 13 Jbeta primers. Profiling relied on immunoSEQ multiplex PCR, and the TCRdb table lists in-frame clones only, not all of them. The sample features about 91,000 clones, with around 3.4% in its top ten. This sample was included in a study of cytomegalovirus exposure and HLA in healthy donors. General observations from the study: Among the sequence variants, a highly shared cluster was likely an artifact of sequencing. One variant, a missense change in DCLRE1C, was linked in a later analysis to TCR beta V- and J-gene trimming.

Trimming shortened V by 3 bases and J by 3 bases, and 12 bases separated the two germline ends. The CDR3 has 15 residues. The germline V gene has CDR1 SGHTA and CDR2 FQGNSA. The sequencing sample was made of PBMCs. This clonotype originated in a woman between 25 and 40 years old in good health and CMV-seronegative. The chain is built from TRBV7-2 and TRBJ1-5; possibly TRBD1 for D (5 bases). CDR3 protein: CASSFSGRDNQPQHF. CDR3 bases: TGTGCCAGCAGCTTTAGCGGCAGGGACAATCAGCCCCAGCATTTT. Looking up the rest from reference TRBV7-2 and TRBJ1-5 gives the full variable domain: GAGVSQSPSNKVTEKGKDVELRCDPISGHTALYWYRQSLGQGLEFLIYFQGNSAPDKSGLPSDRFSAERTGGSVSTLTIQRTQQEDSAVYLCASSFSGRDNQPQHFGDGTRLSIL.